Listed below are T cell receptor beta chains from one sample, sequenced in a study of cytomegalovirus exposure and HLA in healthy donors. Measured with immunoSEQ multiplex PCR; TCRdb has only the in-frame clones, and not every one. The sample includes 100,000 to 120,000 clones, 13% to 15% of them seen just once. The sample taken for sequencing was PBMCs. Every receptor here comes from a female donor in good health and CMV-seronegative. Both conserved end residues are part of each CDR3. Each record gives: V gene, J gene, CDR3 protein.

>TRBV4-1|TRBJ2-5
CASSQPQETQYF
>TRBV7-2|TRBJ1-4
CASSPTGTLNEKLFF
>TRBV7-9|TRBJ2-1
CASSLAGVLYNEQFF
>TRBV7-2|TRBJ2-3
CASSWGPQGAASTDTQYF
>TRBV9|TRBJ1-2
CASSEEDRDNYGYTF
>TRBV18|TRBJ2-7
CASSPSGGDRGYEQYF
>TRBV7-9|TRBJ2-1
CASSLAQGLINEQFF
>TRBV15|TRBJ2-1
CATSPLGTGEEDEQFF
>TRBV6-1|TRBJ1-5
CASTGQAYQPQHF
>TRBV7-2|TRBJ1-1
CASSLGSGMNTEAFF
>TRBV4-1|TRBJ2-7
CASSQDPGTGYEQYF
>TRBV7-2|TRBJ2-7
CASSAAYEQYF